These 4 T cell receptor beta chains were all obtained from the same sample, sequenced in a study of cytomegalovirus exposure and HLA in healthy donors. With 60 Vbeta and 13 Jbeta primers, the PCR was carried out. Measured with immunoSEQ multiplex PCR; TCRdb has only the in-frame clones, and not every one. This table holds around 100,000 clones, roughly three quarters found once. Sequences were obtained from PBMCs. These receptors were obtained from a woman younger than 35 in good health and CMV-seropositive.

The chain joins TRBV7-2 to TRBJ2-7; 10 positions match TRBD2. V was clipped by 2 bases and J by 4 bases; unmatched bases: 14. Per the germline V gene, CDR1 is SGHTA and CDR2 is FQGNSA. The CDR3 is 18 residues long. The CDR3 DNA reads TGTGCCAGCAGCTTAAATTCCCTACCTCTAGCGGGAGATTACGAGCAGTACTTC. It encodes CASSLNSLPLAGDYEQYF.

This clone has just a few counts. J is TRBJ2-7 and V is TRBV6-5; D is perhaps TRBD2 (5 bases). Germline CDR1 MNHEY, CDR2 SVGAGI. The CDR3 is 16 residues long. Trimming shortened V by 2 bases and J by 0 bases, and 14 bases separated the two germline ends. CDR3 DNA: TGTGCCAGCAGTTACAGCGGCAGACCTTCCTCCTACGAGCAGTACTTC. It translates to CASSYSGRPSSYEQYF.

V and J are TRBV11-3 and TRBJ1-4; D is possibly TRBD1 (6 bases). The CDR3 is 15 amino acids. Germline V CDR1 and CDR2: SGHNT, YENEEA. V dropped 3 bases and J dropped 8 bases, with 16 bases sitting between them. The CDR3 loop reads CASSLGALLGEKLFF. The CDR3 bases are TGTGCCAGCAGCTTGGGGGCGTTATTAGGGGAAAAACTGTTTTTT.

This clone occurred once. The chain carries TRBV14 and TRBJ2-2, with 9 bases fitting TRBD1. Unmatched junction bases numbered 7, after V lost 0 bases and J lost 2 bases. This CDR3 is 18 amino acids long. The germline CDR1 and CDR2 sequences are SGHDN and FVKESK. The CDR3 here is CASSQEDRGLRNTGELFF. DNA for the CDR3: TGTGCCAGCAGCCAAGAGGACAGGGGACTACGTAACACCGGGGAGCTGTTTTTT.